This is a list of T cell receptor beta chains from one sample in a study of T cell responses to AZD1222 COVID-19 vaccine. Clones were read by immunoSEQ multiplex PCR, and TCRdb kept only the in-frame ones, dropping some. The sample includes fewer than 150,000 clones, roughly 91% seen only once; the top ten take approximately 5%. This material consisted of peripheral blood, taken on day 0 of AZD1222 vaccination. The receptors originated from an adult in good health. Each CDR3 is given with its conserved first and last residue. D genes are given only for firm matches. Size tells how often a clone was seen (once, few, many) or the class of an expanded clone, and some rows leave it out.

j_call clone_size v_call d_call cdr3_nt cdr3_aa
TRBJ2-1 NA TRBV14 NA TGTGCCAGCAGCCCAATCGGCCGACAGCCCCCCTGGGACAATGAGCAGTTCTTC CASSPIGRQPPWDNEQFF
TRBJ2-7 NA TRBV7-8 NA TGTGCCAGCAGCTCGTCCCTGGGGGAGCAGTACTTC CASSSSLGEQYF
TRBJ1-4 NA TRBV5-1 NA TGCGCCAGCAGCCCGGGTCAGAGGGCTGAAAAACTGTTTTTT CASSPGQRAEKLFF
TRBJ1-1 NA TRBV3-1/TRBV3-2 NA TGTGCCAGCAGCCAAGGTGATGAGGACACTGAAGCTTTCTTT CASSQGDEDTEAFF
TRBJ1-5 NA TRBV28 NA TGTGCCAGCAGTTTATTAAGGGTCGGACAGCCCCAGCATTTT CASSLLRVGQPQHF
TRBJ2-7 NA TRBV19 TRBD1 TGTGCCAGTAGTAACCGGGACAGGGGGCACGAGCAGTACTTC CASSNRDRGHEQYF
TRBJ1-1 NA TRBV19 TRBD1 TGTGCCAGTAGTACGAGGACAGGAACTAACACTGAAGCTTTCTTT CASSTRTGTNTEAFF
TRBJ1-3 NA TRBV29-1 NA TGCAGCGTTGGGGACGGCTCTGGAAACACCATATATTTT CSVGDGSGNTIYF
TRBJ1-2 NA TRBV6-5 NA TGTGCCAGCCTCTGGTTAGCAAGAGACTATGGCTACACCTTC CASLWLARDYGYTF
TRBJ2-1 NA TRBV7-8 NA TGTGCCAGCAGCTCGAATGGCTACAATGAGCAGTTCTTC CASSSNGYNEQFF
TRBJ2-5 NA TRBV14 NA TGTGCCAGCAGCTCAGGGGAGACCCAGTACTTC CASSSGETQYF
TRBJ1-2 NA TRBV19 NA TGTGCCAGCACACCGAATACCCCCCGGGGCCTCGGGGCCTACACCTTC CASTPNTPRGLGAYTF
TRBJ2-1 NA TRBV27 NA TGTGCCAGCAGTTTGAGCGCCCCCTACAATGAGCAGTTCTTC CASSLSAPYNEQFF
TRBJ2-5 NA TRBV7-2 NA TGTGCCAGCGGCCGGGCCTTGGGGGGAGAGACCCAGTACTTC CASGRALGGETQYF
TRBJ1-2 once TRBV28 TRBD1 TGTGCCAGCAGTTTCGTAGGGGGCGGCTATGGCTACACCTTC CASSFVGGGYGYTF
TRBJ2-1 NA TRBV5-1 NA TGCGCCAGCCACTCCCAGGGGGGGGGTAGAGGCTACAATGAGCAGTTCTTC CASHSQGGGRGYNEQFF
TRBJ1-1 NA TRBV2 NA TGTGCCAGCAGTGAAGCGAGGTGGGTTACTGAAGCTTTCTTT CASSEARWVTEAFF
TRBJ2-7 once TRBV11-2 TRBD2 TGTGCCAGCAGCCCCGGACTAGCGAATCAGGGCGAGCAGTACTTC CASSPGLANQGEQYF
TRBJ2-2 NA TRBV11-2 NA TGTGCCAGCAGCTCCCGCCTTTGGGCCCAGACCGGGGAGCTGTTTTTT CASSSRLWAQTGELFF
TRBJ2-5 NA TRBV5-1 TRBD2 TGCGCCAGCAGCTATAACCCCCTAGCGGGGGCTCAAGAGACCCAGTACTTC CASSYNPLAGAQETQYF
TRBJ2-7 once TRBV7-6 TRBD2 TGTGCCAGCAGCTTAGACGCGGGAGGGAGCTACGAGCAGTACTTC CASSLDAGGSYEQYF
TRBJ2-1 NA TRBV7-8 NA TGTGCCAGCAGCTTAACGCGGGGGCCCTACAATGAGCAGTTCTTC CASSLTRGPYNEQFF
TRBJ2-5 once TRBV10-3 NA TGTGCCATCAGTGAGGTCGGGATCCAGAGCGAAGAGACCCAGTACTTC CAISEVGIQSEETQYF
TRBJ2-2 NA TRBV30 NA TGTGCCTGGACCTTCAGGGCCGGGGAGCTGTTTTTT CAWTFRAGELFF
TRBJ1-1 NA TRBV6-1 TRBD1 TGTGCCAGCAGGGAAGGGGGCGCAACGAACACTGAAGCTTTCTTT CASREGGATNTEAFF
TRBJ2-7 NA TRBV27 NA TGTGCCAGCAGTTTAACGAAGGGCGGCTACGAGCAGTACTTC CASSLTKGGYEQYF
TRBJ1-2 NA TRBV30 NA TGTGCCTGGACCGCGGGGGGCGGCGGAGGCTACACCTTC CAWTAGGGGGYTF
TRBJ1-2 NA TRBV7-6 TRBD1 TGTGCCAGCAGCTCCGCCGTACCATACCGGGACAGGAGCTATGGCTACACCTTC CASSSAVPYRDRSYGYTF
TRBJ2-3 NA TRBV7-3 NA TGTGCCAGCAGCTTAACCGGCTCCCTTGACACAGATACGCAGTATTTT CASSLTGSLDTDTQYF
TRBJ2-7 NA TRBV7-2 TRBD2 TGTGCCAGCAGCTTATGGAGGCCGGGGGGGCCTTTCTACGAGCAGTACTTC CASSLWRPGGPFYEQYF
TRBJ2-2 NA TRBV27 NA TGTGCCAGCAGTTTTTTGGGGAACGGGGAGCTGTTTTTT CASSFLGNGELFF
TRBJ2-4 NA TRBV11-1 NA TGTGCCAGCAGCCCAGTGATACTAGCCAAAAACATTCAGTACTTC CASSPVILAKNIQYF
TRBJ2-3 NA TRBV9 TRBD2 TGTGCCAGCAGCGTAGACGTTGGGACTAGCGGCTCCTATACGCAGTATTTT CASSVDVGTSGSYTQYF
TRBJ2-1 NA TRBV4-1 TRBD1 TGCGCCAGCAGCCGTCCCGGGACAGGAAACAATGAGCAGTTCTTC CASSRPGTGNNEQFF
TRBJ2-1 NA TRBV27 NA TGTGCCAGCAGTCTTTACGACCCCCACAATGAGCAGTTCTTC CASSLYDPHNEQFF
TRBJ2-1 NA TRBV7-6 TRBD2 TGTGCCAGCAGCCCCAGGGGACTAGCGGCTGAGCAGTTCTTC CASSPRGLAAEQFF
TRBJ2-7 NA TRBV4-3 NA TGCGCCAGCAGCCCCTCAGGAGGCTACGAGCAGTACTTC CASSPSGGYEQYF
TRBJ2-3 NA TRBV27 NA TGTGCCAGCAGTAGGACAGCCCGCACAGATACGCAGTATTTT CASSRTARTDTQYF
TRBJ1-4 NA TRBV5-1 NA TGCGCCAGCAGCTTGGAAACTAATGAAAAACTGTTTTTT CASSLETNEKLFF
TRBJ1-1 NA TRBV7-2 NA TGTGCCAGCAGCTTGGGGGTGGAGGGGATGGCTTTCTTT CASSLGVEGMAFF
TRBJ2-2 NA TRBV7-9 NA TGTGCCAGCAGCTTAGTTTTCGGGCAGACCAACACCGGGGAGCTGTTTTTT CASSLVFGQTNTGELFF